This paragraph reports one T cell receptor (beta chain). What it binds is not known. These data belong to a study of monozygotic twins with inflammatory bowel disease. Study-wide findings and caveats: IBD patients shared fewer clonotypes with other individuals than healthy twins, especially patients with disease activity signs.

Isolation of total RNA was performed on whole blood, with no prior T cell sorting. A total RNA quantity of 3500 ng went into each TCR library. Reprocessing the 5' RACE reads, TCRdb reports a single entry for every CDR3 protein and omits DNA. Its listing shows approximately 140,000 distinct CDR3 sequences. Germline CDR1 SGHTA, CDR2 FQGNSA. The CDR3 totals 14 residues. This sequence joins TRBV7-2 and TRBJ1-2. The TCR was taken from a human donor with ulcerative colitis or Crohn's disease, or a healthy co-twin of an affected twin (not recorded which). The source material was blood. Here the CDR3 reads CASSLAMSFYGYTF. Full variable domain (outside the CDR3, taken from reference TRBV7-2 and TRBJ1-2): GAGVSQSPSNKVTEKGKDVELRCDPISGHTALYWYRQSLGQGLEFLIYFQGNSAPDKSGLPSDRFSAERTGGSVSTLTIQRTQQEDSAVYLCASSLAMSFYGYTFGSGTRLTVV.